This TCR beta chain was identified in a study of blood T cells in healthy people across ages. The wider study: About one barcoded beta molecule per two T cells came from capture by template switching. Whole-study findings and limits: Correlation between TCR beta diversity and naive T cell percentage was strong. TCR beta diversity per million T cells fell roughly linearly with age. Long-lived donors exceeded aged donors in naive CD4+ cells and diversity.

This CDR3 contains 15 residues. J lost 2 bases, V lost 7 bases, and 8 bases had no gene match. This clonotype was detected a few times. No antigen is known for it. Using a J-beta primer mix together with a sample-barcoded 5' primer, a second PCR was run for about 6 to 11 cycles. TCRdb used MiXCR to reprocess the 5' RACE reads, holding one entry per CDR3 protein. This table has about 680,000 distinct CDR3 sequences, 45% to 50% appearing once. The source is an older woman in good health. Sequencing was performed on blood. This chain connects TRBV12-3 or TRBV12-4 to TRBJ2-7, with 10 positions matching TRBD1. The CDR3 protein is CASKFGGQGAYEQYF. In DNA, the CDR3 is TGTGCCAGCAAGTTTGGAGGACAGGGGGCCTACGAGCAGTACTTC.